Presented here are 9 T cell receptor beta chains from one specimen sequenced in a study of cytomegalovirus exposure and HLA in healthy donors. Both 60 Vbeta primers and 13 Jbeta primers went into the PCR. Method: immunoSEQ multiplex PCR; TCRdb's copy keeps in-frame clones and lacks some. This table holds around 150,000 clones, 70% to 90% found once. The specimen was PBMCs. These receptor sequences come from a woman aged 18-29 years in good health and CMV-seronegative.

This chain connects TRBV25-1 to TRBJ1-5, with unresolved D. Germline values: CDR1 MGHDK, CDR2 SYGVNS. This CDR3 is built from 17 residues. Trimming removed 1 base at V and 0 bases at J, with 13 bases between. CDR3 in amino acids: CASSESVRQISNQPQHF. The CDR3 DNA is TGTGCCAGCAGTGAATCGGTCAGGCAGATTAGCAATCAGCCCCAGCATTTT.

Worth noting for this clone: A single base separates this from a much larger clone, so it may be a read error. The chain carries TRBV30 and TRBJ1-5, with 10 bases aligning to TRBD1. Per the germline V gene, CDR1 is GTSNPN and CDR2 is SVGIG (reference sequence). The length of the CDR3 is 15 residues. CDR3 sequence: CARSLQDRGNQPQHF. CDR3 nucleotide sequence: TGTGCCAGGAGTCTCCAGGACAGGGGGAATCAGCCCCAGCATTTT.

In this sample, this clone turned up a few times. The J gene is TRBJ2-1, the V gene TRBV7-9, with 8 bases that match TRBD1. In germline, CDR1 is SEHNR, CDR2 FQNEAQ (reference sequence). The CDR3 has 16 residues. V lost 2 bases to trimming and J lost 5 bases; unmatched junction nucleotides: 8. The CDR3 protein is CASSLLGWDRHNEQFF. The CDR3 coding sequence is TGTGCCAGCAGCTTATTAGGATGGGACAGGCACAATGAGCAGTTCTTC.

The gene calls are TRBV5-5 and TRBJ1-1; 8 nucleotides align to TRBD1. This CDR3 region has 15 residues. The germline V gene encodes CDR1 SGHKS and CDR2 YYEKEE (reference sequence). Losses at the gene ends were 4 bases for V and 1 base for J; bases not matched to a gene: 6. CDR3: CASSPGTGENTEAFF. As DNA, the CDR3 is TGTGCCAGCAGCCCGGGGACAGGCGAGAACACTGAAGCTTTCTTT.

The rearrangement links TRBV11-1 to TRBJ1-1; D is unresolved. The CDR3 sequence is 14 residues long. The germline V gene encodes CDR1 SGHAT and CDR2 FQDESV (reference sequence). Trimming removed 2 bases from V and 4 bases from J, with 11 bases in between. The CDR3 loop reads CASSLSGSGTEAFF. In DNA form, the CDR3 reads TGTGCCAGCAGCTTATCGGGGAGTGGCACTGAAGCTTTCTTT.

The J gene is TRBJ2-7, the V gene TRBV28, with D hard to call. Germline CDR1 reads MDHEN; CDR2 reads SYDVKM. This CDR3 contains 13 residues. The V and J ends lost 6 bases and 0 bases respectively, with 9 bases between them. In DNA form, the CDR3 reads TGTGCCAGCAGCTCCTGGAGCTCCTACGAGCAGTACTTC. It encodes CASSSWSSYEQYF. Supplemented by reference TRBV28 and TRBJ2-7, the full variable domain reads DVKVTQSSRYLVKRTGEKVFLECVQDMDHENMFWYRQDPGLGLRLIYFSYDVKMKEKGDIPEGYSVSREKKERFSLILESASTNQTSMYLCASSSWSSYEQYFGPGTRLTVT.

This chain connects TRBV29-1 to TRBJ1-5; weak D call: TRBD1 (6 bases). Trimming left V 7 bases short and J 7 bases short, with 14 bases between. Germline CDR1 reads SQVTM; CDR2 reads ANQGSEA. The CDR3 sequence is 12 residues long. CDR3 bases: TGCAGCGATCACAGGGTAGGGCAGCCCCAGCATTTT. Translation: CSDHRVGQPQHF.

The rearrangement uses TRBV15 and TRBJ2-1; TRBD2 aligns across 9 bases. The CDR3 contains 17 residues. The V and J ends lost 0 bases and 9 bases, in that order; junction bases with no gene match: 12. Germline CDR1 reads LNHNV; CDR2 reads YYDKDF (reference sequence). The CDR3 loop is CATSRDLGASGKGEQFF. In nucleotides, the CDR3 is TGTGCCACCAGCAGAGATCTCGGTGCTAGCGGGAAGGGTGAGCAGTTCTTC.

This clone is a singleton in its sample. The rearrangement joins TRBV5-1 to TRBJ2-5, with a possible D match to TRBD1 (5 bases). This CDR3 is built from 14 residues. Trimming shortened V by 10 bases and J by 0 bases, and 16 bases separated the two germline ends. Germline loops: CDR1 SGHRS, CDR2 YFSETQ. The CDR3 bases are TGCGCCTCAGCCATGGGGCAGCACCAAGAGACCCAGTACTTC. This sequence encodes CASAMGQHQETQYF.